This paragraph reports one T cell receptor (beta chain). The sample comes from a study of blood T cell repertoires in COVID-19. Study in general: The United States, Italy and Spain provided the acute and convalescent COVID-19 samples. Sources were T cells, B-cell-depleted T cells, or PBMCs; the material itself was cDNA or gDNA.

V lost 2 bases to trimming and J lost 1 base; unmatched junction nucleotides: 4. This CDR3 has 15 residues. The germline gives CDR1 KGHSH, CDR2 LQKENI. Per the original data handling: Estimated nucleated cell counts came from reference gene primer amplification. The repertoire was sequenced with immunoSEQ multiplex PCR; TCRdb's copy has only in-frame clones and lacks some. The DNA was the basis for D and trimming; V, J and clone size are from that table. The sample carries 80,000 to 90,000 clones, 70% to 90% recorded once. Sequences were obtained from peripheral blood. This TCR came from a man aged 40-49 years with acute or convalescent COVID-19. The chain recombines TRBV18 with TRBJ1-2; 7 positions match TRBD1. The CDR3 sequence: CASSPVTGDNYGYTF. For the CDR3, the DNA is TGTGCCAGCTCACCAGTTACAGGGGATAACTATGGCTACACCTTC. Combining the CDR3 with reference TRBV18 and TRBJ1-2 gives the whole variable domain NAGVMQNPRHLVRRRGQEARLRCSPMKGHSHVYWYRQLPEEGLKFMVYLQKENIIDESGMPKERFSAEFPKEGPSILRIQQVVRGDSAAYFCASSPVTGDNYGYTFGSGTRLTVV.